This T cell receptor beta chain was identified in a study of vaccination and CD4 T cells after COVID-19. Findings and caveats of the study: From 21 to 38, the median of SARS-CoV-2-reactive clonotypes rose without reaching significance.

Looked up from germline, CDR1 is SGHRS and CDR2 is YFSETQ. This CDR3 region has 16 residues. With 0 bases removed from V and 2 bases from J, the gap between germline ends came to 14 bases. The Oncomine TCR Beta short-read assay sequenced DNA from cultured CD4+ T cells. DNA came from CD4+ T cells after culture. TCRdb recomputed calls from the PCR reads with MiXCR, one row per CDR3 protein. The sample has 20,000 to 25,000 distinct CDR3 sequences, about 51% seen once. The treatment denotes: approximately 10-day PBMC culture with coronavirus spike peptide pools or control peptides (ViraFEST assay). ViraFEST grew antigen-specific T cells using peptide pools, then sequenced TCRs. As to this clonotype: Antigen: not known.

The receptor was derived from a human donor who had recovered from COVID-19. The specimen was CD4+ T cells from blood, cultured in vitro. The J gene is TRBJ1-1, the V gene TRBV5-1; no clear D gene. CDR3 nucleotides: TGCGCCAGCAGCTTGGGCTATAGACCGGTAAACACTGAAGCTTTCTTT. It translates to CASSLGYRPVNTEAFF.